A single sample is the source of the 19 T cell receptor beta chains below, sequenced in a study of esophageal squamous cell carcinoma under preoperative chemotherapy. Noted time point: before preoperative PTX-NDP chemotherapy. Each CDR3 protein gets one entry after TCRdb re-called the PCR reads with MiXCR. The sample carries 25,000 to 35,000 distinct CDR3 sequences, under 55% recorded once. The sample here was taken from a patient given preoperative chemotherapy. Receptor source: a human donor with esophageal squamous cell carcinoma. The donor label of this sample is uncertain.

The chain is built from TRBV7-2 and TRBJ2-1; D gene uncertain. Germline V gives CDR1 SGHTA, CDR2 FQGNSA. Trimming took 5 bases from V and 7 from J, leaving 18 bases between them. This CDR3 comprises 15 residues. The DNA of the CDR3 is TGTGCCAGCAGCCCCCCGCGCGCGCTCCGAAATGAGCAGTTCTTC. Translation gives CASSPPRALRNEQFF. The full variable domain, with the rest looked up from reference TRBV7-2 and TRBJ2-1, is GAGVSQSPSNKVTEKGKDVELRCDPISGHTALYWYRQSLGQGLEFLIYFQGNSAPDKSGLPSDRFSAERTGGSVSTLTIQRTQQEDSAVYLCASSPPRALRNEQFFGPGTRLTVL.

The chain combines TRBV6-5 with TRBJ2-2; D not resolved. This CDR3 region has 15 residues. Trimming took off 6 bases at V and 3 bases at J, with 14 bases between the two ends. The germline CDR1 and CDR2 sequences are MNHEY and SVGAGI. The CDR3 DNA reads TGTGCCAGCAGACACTCTAGTATAGACACCGGGGAGCTGTTTTTT. Protein sequence: CASRHSSIDTGELFF.

The genes are TRBV28 and TRBJ2-3; D not certain. The closer fit of TRBJ2-4 to the DNA end suggests the J call may be wrong. CDR1 is MDHEN and CDR2 is SYDVKM in the germline V gene. This CDR3 has 15 amino acids. As DNA, the CDR3 is TGTGCCACGAGGCTCGTGGGCCGTGAAGAAGACACTCAGTACTTC. Encoded protein: CATRLVGREEDTQYF.

This chain links TRBV6-1 with TRBJ1-1; no firm D call. Per germline, CDR1 MNHNS and CDR2 SASEGT. Trimming removed 7 bases at V and 3 bases at J, with 12 bases between. The CDR3 extends over 13 amino acids. For the CDR3, the DNA is TGTGCCAGCAACACCGACCGGGACACTGAAGCTTTCTTT. Translating gives CASNTDRDTEAFF.

This clonotype appeared a few times. As DNA, the CDR3 is TGTGCCAGCAGCCCCGGGGCTAGCACAGATACGCAGTATTTT. Translated: CASSPGASTDTQYF. The chain joins TRBV7-3 to TRBJ2-3, with D tentatively TRBD1 or TRBD2 (5 bases each). CDR1 and CDR2 from the germline V gene are SGHTA and FQGTGA. This CDR3 comprises 14 residues. V was clipped by 5 bases and J by 0 bases, with 9 bases between them.

This clonotype was seen just once. At one end the junction does not follow the germline gene, possibly because of a read error. The rearrangement links TRBV11-2 to TRBJ2-3, with 7 bases matching TRBD1. Germline V lookup: CDR1 SGHAT, CDR2 FQNNGV. This CDR3 has 19 residues. CDR3 sequence (DNA): TGTGCCAACAGCTACCGACCCACCCGACAGTCAGGGGGAACAGATACGCAGTATTTT. This sequence encodes CANSYRPTRQSGGTDTQYF.

This chain links TRBV5-1 with TRBJ2-5, with D maybe TRBD1 (5 bases). Germline V gene data show CDR1 as SGHRS and CDR2 as YFSETQ. Trimming pared 4 bases from V and 1 base from J, leaving 8 bases between. This CDR3 region has 13 residues. DNA for the CDR3: TGCGCCAGCAGCGGACAATCCCAAGAGACCCAGTACTTC. This translates into CASSGQSQETQYF.

This rearrangement joins TRBV7-3 to TRBJ2-5; 8 positions agree with TRBD2. With the DNA end fitting TRBJ2-7 better, the J assignment may be wrong. The CDR3 contains 15 residues. The V gene's germline CDR1 is SGHTA and CDR2 FQGTGA. CDR3 bases: TGTGCCAGCAGCCCGACCCCGACCGGGACTAGCGAGCAGTACTTC. Protein: CASSPTPTGTSEQYF.

This clonotype counts as medium-sized (0.01 to 0.1%). The chain recombines TRBV7-9 with TRBJ2-5; D is undetermined. V was pared by 3 bases and J by 5 bases, with 4 bases between. Germline V lookup: CDR1 SEHNR, CDR2 FQNEAQ (reference sequence). This CDR3 has 11 residues. The CDR3: CASSFRETQYF. The DNA of the CDR3 is TGTGCCAGCAGCTTTAGGGAGACCCAGTACTTC.

The chain couples TRBV10-3 to TRBJ2-1; D may correspond to TRBD1 or TRBD2 (6 bases each). Matching the DNA end better, TRBJ2-7 makes the J call doubtful. The CDR3 has 16 amino acids. CDR1 is ENHRY and CDR2 is SYGVKD in the germline V gene. The CDR3 nucleotides are TGTGCCATCACCCCGACTGGGACGGGGGCCTACAATGAGCAGTACTTC. It yields the protein CAITPTGTGAYNEQYF.

The chain combines TRBV5-4 with TRBJ2-3; D gene uncertain. The CDR3 length is 16 residues. The germline V and J ends were trimmed by 3 bases and 3 bases, with 17 bases remaining between them. CDR1 and CDR2 (germline): SGHNT, YYREEE (reference sequence). As DNA, the CDR3 is TGTGCCAGCAGCTCCGGTCCCTTAACGACAACAGATACGCAGTATTTT. It encodes CASSSGPLTTTDTQYF.

About this clonotype: Since the CDR3 does not end with the conserved phenylalanine or tryptophan, this likely comes from a read error. The DNA of the CDR3 is TGTGCTAGTTTGCCAGGGGCGCACGAGACCCAGTACTCG. It encodes CASLPGAHETQYS. The chain carries TRBV7-7 and TRBJ2-5; possibly TRBD1 for D (6 bases). The CDR3 runs 13 residues. CDR1 is SSHAT, CDR2 FNYEAQ, per germline (reference sequence).

Remarks on this clonotype: A single base separates this from a much larger clone, so it may be a read error. J is TRBJ2-1 and V is TRBV5-5; 9 bases line up with TRBD1. The CDR3 covers 13 residues. Losses at the gene ends were 6 bases for V and 10 bases for J; bases not matched to a gene: 8. Germline V gene data show CDR1 as SGHKS and CDR2 as YYEKEE (reference sequence). The CDR3 DNA sequence: TGTGCCAGCACCGGGACAGGGTTCTACGAGCAGTTCTTC. Its translation is CASTGTGFYEQFF.

This clonotype was recorded once. The J gene is TRBJ2-3, the V gene TRBV7-2, with TRBD1 identical over 9 bases. This CDR3 region has 15 residues. Germline V gives CDR1 SGHTA, CDR2 FQGNSA. V lost 3 bases, J lost 10 bases, and 11 bases stayed unmatched. The CDR3 sequence: CASSFGTGSTDAQYF. The CDR3 bases are TGTGCCAGCAGCTTTGGGACAGGGAGCACCGATGCGCAGTATTTT.

By sample fraction, this clonotype is medium-sized (0.01 to 0.1%). The gene calls are TRBV7-9 and TRBJ2-3; D is unresolved. The CDR3 loop spans 11 amino acids. Trimming removed 2 bases at V and 5 bases at J, with 2 bases between. Germline CDR1 SEHNR, CDR2 FQNEAQ (reference sequence). The CDR3 protein is CASSLRDTQYF. The CDR3 coding sequence is TGTGCCAGCAGCTTAAGAGATACGCAGTATTTT.

Comments on this clonotype: The junction differs from germline at one of its ends, possibly a read error. The genes are TRBV6-1 and TRBJ2-4; tentative D call: TRBD2 (6 bases). The CDR3 runs to 16 residues. Germline CDR1 is MNHNS and CDR2 is SASEGT. CDR3 coding DNA: TGTGCCAGCAGTGAATTGGGGGGAAGAGCCAAAAACACTCAGTACTTT. Its translation is CASSELGGRAKNTQYF.

The chain has TRBV12-3 or TRBV12-4 and TRBJ2-5; D not certain. V lost 11 bases, J lost 10 bases, and 26 bases lay in between. The CDR3 is 14 amino acids. CDR3 DNA: TGTGCCTGTACCTGCCCCGGTGACCAAAAGATCCAGTACTTC. Its protein product is CACTCPGDQKIQYF.

The rearrangement joins TRBV7-6 to TRBJ2-5, with D perhaps assigned TRBD1 or TRBD2 (6 bases each). The CDR3 is 15 residues long. Germline lookup yields CDR1 SGHVS and CDR2 FNYEAQ. The V end lost 11 bases, the J end lost 4 bases, and 23 bases lay between the germline ends. The CDR3 DNA is TGTGCCGGGAGCTTCGGGGGCCGTGGCACAGAGACCCAGTACTTC. Its translation is CAGSFGGRGTETQYF.

The sample holds many counts of this clonotype. This chain uses TRBV6-5 with TRBJ2-7; D could derive from TRBD1 or TRBD2 (5 bases each). CDR1 and CDR2 from the germline V gene are MNHEY and SVGAGI. The V and J ends lost 5 bases and 6 bases respectively, with 23 bases between them. This CDR3 comprises 16 residues. The CDR3 DNA reads TGTGCCAGCAGTCACCACTCCGGGACCGAGGAAGCCGAGCAGTACTTC. Its translation: CASSHHSGTEEAEQYF.